Below, 4 T cell receptor beta chains from the same sample are listed, as sequenced in a study of CD8 T cells in Susac syndrome. The RNA, 0.5 to 1 ug, was put through reverse transcription using random hexamers. A single record per CDR3 protein comes from TCRdb applying MiXCR to the immunoSEQ multiplex PCR reads. The sample lists more than 120,000 distinct CDR3 sequences; approximately 93% were seen once. Sequenced: CD4+ T cells from PBMCs. The receptors come from a human donor in good health.

This chain uses TRBV27 with TRBJ1-3; D not resolved. The V and J ends lost 6 bases and 0 bases respectively, with 9 bases between them. Germline loops: CDR1 MNHEY, CDR2 SMNVEV (reference sequence). This CDR3 region has 14 residues. The CDR3 here is CASRSRLSGNTIYF. The CDR3 DNA sequence: TGTGCCAGCAGATCAAGACTCTCTGGAAACACCATATATTTT.

The rearrangement joins TRBV3-1 to TRBJ1-2, with D perhaps TRBD1 (5 bases). The length of the CDR3 is 13 residues. Deletions cut 4 bases from V and 4 bases from J, with 10 bases between. Germline CDR1 is LGHDT and CDR2 is YNNKEL (reference sequence). CDR3: CASSPGTRYGYTF. The CDR3 coding sequence is TGTGCCAGCAGCCCCGGGACCCGCTATGGCTACACCTTC.

This chain links TRBV25-1 with TRBJ2-3; weak D call: TRBD1 (5 bases). The CDR3 totals 14 residues. Trimming removed 3 bases at V and 2 bases at J, with 9 bases between. Germline V lookup: CDR1 MGHDK, CDR2 SYGVNS. Written as DNA, the CDR3 is TGTGCCAGCAGTGATACCGGACACACAGATACGCAGTATTTT. Translation gives CASSDTGHTDTQYF.

This chain uses TRBV30 with TRBJ1-1, with TRBD1 as a possible D gene (5 bases). The germline V and J ends were trimmed by 3 bases and 1 base, with 9 bases remaining between them. The germline gives CDR1 GTSNPN, CDR2 SVGIG (reference sequence). This CDR3 spans 13 amino acids. CDR3 loop: CAWRATGNTEAFF. CDR3 nucleotides: TGTGCCTGGAGAGCAACAGGGAACACTGAAGCTTTCTTT. Using reference TRBV30 and TRBJ1-1 for the parts outside the CDR3, the full variable domain is SQTIHQWPATLVQPVGSPLSLECTVEGTSNPNLYWYRQAAGRGLQLLFYSVGIGQISSEVPQNLSASRPQDRQFILSSKKLLLSDSGFYLCAWRATGNTEAFFGQGTRLTVV.